These 21 T cell receptor beta chains came from one sample sequenced in a study of blood T cell repertoires in COVID-19. Data came from immunoSEQ multiplex PCR; TCRdb stores just in-frame clones and leaves some out. Here the sample spans about 270,000 clones, 88% being singletons. What was sequenced was PBMCs or T cells enriched from blood (not recorded which). The source is a woman aged 45 to 65 who had recovered from COVID-19.

V is TRBV7-9 and J is TRBJ2-7; possibly TRBD2 for D (5 bases). Germline lookup yields CDR1 SEHNR and CDR2 FQNEAQ (reference sequence). The CDR3 length is 11 residues. Trimming left V 5 bases short and J 10 bases short, with 12 bases between. The CDR3 loop reads CASSDTGTQYF. As DNA, the CDR3 is TGTGCCAGCAGCGATACGGGAACACAGTACTTC.

V usage is TRBV28 and J usage is TRBJ1-4; TRBD1 matches at 11 bases. The CDR3 has 15 residues. J lost 1 base, V lost 6 bases, and 1 base had no gene match. In germline, CDR1 is MDHEN, CDR2 SYDVKM. CDR3 DNA: TGTGCCAGCAGGGACAGGGGGCAAACTAATGAAAAACTGTTTTTT. Protein: CASRDRGQTNEKLFF.

On this clone: The sample has other DNA sequences that encode this CDR3 too. The V gene is TRBV7-3, the J gene TRBJ2-5, with unresolved D. V gave up 0 bases and J gave up 2 bases, with 4 bases separating them. Germline CDR1 is SGHTA and CDR2 is FQGTGA. The CDR3 loop spans 13 amino acids. In nucleotides, the CDR3 is TGTGCCAGCAGCTTAACCAGACAAGAGACCCAGTACTTC. Protein: CASSLTRQETQYF. The full variable domain, with the rest looked up from reference TRBV7-3 and TRBJ2-5, is GAGVSQTPSNKVTEKGKYVELRCDPISGHTALYWYRQSLGQGPEFLIYFQGTGAADDSGLPNDRFFAVRPEGSVSTLKIQRTERGDSAVYLCASSLTRQETQYFGPGTRLLVL.

The chain recombines TRBV7-2 with TRBJ1-3; possibly TRBD1 for D (5 bases). Trimming removed 5 bases from V and 1 base from J, with 18 bases in between. The CDR3 covers 17 residues. The germline V gene has CDR1 SGHTA and CDR2 FQGNSA. Here the CDR3 DNA reads TGTGCCAGCAGCACGCAACCTGACAGACGTTCTGGAAACACCATATATTTT. This translates into CASSTQPDRRSGNTIYF.

The chain carries TRBV7-2 and TRBJ2-4, with unresolved D. This CDR3 region has 12 residues. Trimming stripped 0 bases from V and 13 bases from J, with 10 bases between. The V gene's germline CDR1 is SGHTA and CDR2 FQGNSA. The CDR3 protein is CASSLAANSQYF. As DNA, the CDR3 is TGTGCCAGCAGCTTAGCGGCAAATTCCCAGTACTTC.

The chain employs TRBV28 and TRBJ1-5, with 7 nucleotides matching TRBD1. In germline, CDR1 is MDHEN, CDR2 SYDVKM. This CDR3 is 15 amino acids long. With V trimmed by 5 bases and J by 7 bases, 11 bases remained unmatched. The DNA of the CDR3 is TGTGCCAGCAGTCCTGCCGACAGGGTCGGGCAGCCCCAGCATTTT. Its protein product is CASSPADRVGQPQHF.

This chain's CDR3 is CASTKGGGGSPLHF. The CDR3 bases are TGTGCCAGCACCAAGGGCGGGGGTGGATCACCCCTCCACTTT. The chain has TRBV6-5 and TRBJ1-6, with D tentatively TRBD1 (5 bases). V was pared by 7 bases and J by 10 bases, with 17 bases between. CDR1 is MNHEY, CDR2 SVGAGI, per germline. CDR3 size: 14 residues.

The rearrangement links TRBV6-5 to TRBJ1-1; the D is unclear. The V end lost 6 bases, the J end lost 11 bases, and 22 bases lay between the germline ends. The CDR3 runs 14 residues. Germline assignment: CDR1 MNHEY and CDR2 SVGAGI. The CDR3 reads CASRITPERARAFF. The CDR3, as DNA: TGTGCCAGCAGAATCACGCCCGAGAGGGCTAGGGCTTTCTTT.

The CDR3: CASSTRLAGRYNEQFF. CDR3 nucleotides: TGTGCCAGCAGTACCCGACTAGCGGGAAGATACAATGAGCAGTTCTTC. The J gene is TRBJ2-1, the V gene TRBV2, with 11 bases that match TRBD2. Germline trimming cut 5 bases from V and 4 bases from J; bases unmatched to any gene: 7. Germline V gene lookup returns CDR1 SNHLY and CDR2 FYNNEI. The CDR3 is 16 residues long.

V is TRBV6-5 and J is TRBJ1-6, with D maybe TRBD1 (5 bases). Germline loops: CDR1 MNHEY, CDR2 SVGAGI. The CDR3 consists of 16 residues. Trimming took 2 bases from V and 5 from J, leaving 13 bases between them. CDR3 in amino acids: CASSYDSQPNNSPLHF. The CDR3 region has the DNA TGTGCCAGCAGTTACGACAGCCAGCCTAATAATTCACCCCTCCACTTT.

The chain is built from TRBV18 and TRBJ2-1; D is possibly TRBD1 (8 bases). The CDR3 totals 15 residues. CDR1 KGHSH and CDR2 LQKENI come from the germline V gene. The V gene lost 4 bases and the J gene lost 8 bases, with 18 bases spanning the gap. The CDR3 nucleotides are TGTGCCAGCTCACTCCAGGGGGCGGGGGCTCATGAGCAGTTCTTC. Amino acid sequence: CASSLQGAGAHEQFF.

The CDR3 loop reads CASSPAGPYEQYF. The CDR3 DNA sequence: TGTGCCAGCAGTCCCGCGGGCCCCTACGAGCAGTACTTC. The V gene is TRBV6-5, the J gene TRBJ2-7; possibly TRBD2 for D (5 bases). V shed 5 bases and J shed 2 bases, with 10 bases lying between them. Germline lookup yields CDR1 MNHEY and CDR2 SVGAGI. This CDR3 comprises 13 residues.

The V gene is TRBV18, the J gene TRBJ1-6, with 7 positions matching TRBD1. Germline CDR1 and CDR2: KGHSH and LQKENI. The J segment lost 1 base and the V segment lost 4 bases, leaving 4 bases of the junction unmatched. This CDR3 contains 16 residues. Here the CDR3 reads CASSRTGESYNSPLHF. The DNA of the CDR3 is TGTGCCAGCTCACGCACAGGGGAGTCCTATAATTCACCCCTCCACTTT.

The rearrangement uses TRBV27 and TRBJ2-1, with 9 nucleotides matching TRBD1. Germline V gene lookup returns CDR1 MNHEY and CDR2 SMNVEV (reference sequence). V lost 3 bases, J lost 5 bases, and 5 bases stayed unmatched. The CDR3 is made up of 15 amino acids. DNA of the CDR3: TGTGCCAGCAGTTTTGACAGGGGGGCCAACAATGAGCAGTTCTTC. It translates to CASSFDRGANNEQFF.

The chain employs TRBV6-5 and TRBJ1-5; tentative D call: TRBD1 (6 bases). Trimming pared 6 bases from V and 3 bases from J, leaving 9 bases between. The germline gives CDR1 MNHEY, CDR2 SVGAGI. The CDR3 covers 13 residues. CDR3 in DNA: TGTGCCAGCAGGGACAGCTCCAATCAGCCCCAGCATTTT. Translating it yields CASRDSSNQPQHF.

This CDR3 reads CATSDATSFHEQFF. The CDR3 DNA follows: TGTGCCACCAGTGATGCGACTAGCTTCCATGAGCAGTTCTTC. The chain links TRBV24-1 to TRBJ2-1; 7 bases match TRBD2. There are 14 residues in the CDR3. Germline lookup yields CDR1 KGHDR and CDR2 SFDVKD. Trimming removed 3 bases from V and 8 bases from J; junction bases left unmatched: 6.

The CDR3: CASSLGAGANEQFF. The CDR3 coding sequence is TGCGCCAGCAGCTTGGGGGCGGGAGCCAATGAGCAGTTCTTC. The chain joins TRBV5-1 to TRBJ2-1, with 7 bases matching TRBD2. After removal of 0 bases from V and 6 bases from J, the junction contained 3 bases not matched to a gene. There are 14 residues in the CDR3. Per the germline V gene, CDR1 is SGHRS and CDR2 is YFSETQ.

The chain employs TRBV5-1 and TRBJ2-7; weak D call: TRBD2 (5 bases). V lost 2 bases, J lost 6 bases, and 18 bases lay in between. Germline CDR1 reads SGHRS; CDR2 reads YFSETQ. The CDR3 covers 15 residues. The CDR3 DNA reads TGCGCCAGCAGCTTCCGCAACCCGGGAACACCCGAGCAGTACTTC. Its translation: CASSFRNPGTPEQYF.

The V call is TRBV6-5, the J call TRBJ1-2; 8 nucleotides align to TRBD1. V was clipped by 0 bases and J by 7 bases; unmatched bases: 7. CDR1 is MNHEY and CDR2 is SVGAGI in the germline V gene. The CDR3 extends over 15 amino acids. The CDR3 protein is CASSYSPGTGSGYTF. CDR3 DNA sequence: TGTGCCAGCAGTTACTCTCCCGGGACAGGATCTGGCTACACCTTC.

This clone turned up a few times. V usage is TRBV9 and J usage is TRBJ1-2; tentatively, D is TRBD1 (6 bases). The CDR3 consists of 13 residues. The germline CDR1 and CDR2 sequences are SGDLS and YYNGEE. Trimming pared 4 bases from V and 4 bases from J, leaving 11 bases between. CDR3 nucleotide sequence: TGTGCCAGCAGCCCCGGGACATCCTATGGCTACACCTTC. It yields the protein CASSPGTSYGYTF.

The chain is built from TRBV19 and TRBJ2-7; TRBD2 might be the D (6 bases). This CDR3 is built from 14 residues. CDR1 is LNHDA and CDR2 is SQIVND in the germline V gene (reference sequence). The ends were cut back, 4 bases at V and 4 bases at J, with 14 bases in the middle. The CDR3 sequence: CASSRTILQYEQYF. Here the CDR3 DNA reads TGTGCCAGTAGTAGGACTATCCTACAGTACGAGCAGTACTTC.